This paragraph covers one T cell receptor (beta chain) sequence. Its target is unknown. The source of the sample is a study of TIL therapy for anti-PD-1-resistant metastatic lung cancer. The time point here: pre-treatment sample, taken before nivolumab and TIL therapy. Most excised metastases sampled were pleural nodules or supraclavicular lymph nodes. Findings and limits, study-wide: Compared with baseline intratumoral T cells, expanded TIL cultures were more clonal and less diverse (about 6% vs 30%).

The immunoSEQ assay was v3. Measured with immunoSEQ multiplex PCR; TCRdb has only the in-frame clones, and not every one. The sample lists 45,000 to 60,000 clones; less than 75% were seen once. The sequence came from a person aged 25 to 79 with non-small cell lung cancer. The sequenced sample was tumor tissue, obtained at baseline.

In DNA, the CDR3 is TGTGCCAGTAGTAGCGGGGCCTTGCCCGCAGGCTACACCTTC. It yields the protein CASSSGALPAGYTF. The chain links TRBV19 to TRBJ1-2, with TRBD1 as a possible D gene (5 bases). Trimming removed 4 bases at V and 8 bases at J, with 17 bases between. CDR3 length: 14 residues. The germline V gene has CDR1 LNHDA and CDR2 SQIVND (reference sequence).